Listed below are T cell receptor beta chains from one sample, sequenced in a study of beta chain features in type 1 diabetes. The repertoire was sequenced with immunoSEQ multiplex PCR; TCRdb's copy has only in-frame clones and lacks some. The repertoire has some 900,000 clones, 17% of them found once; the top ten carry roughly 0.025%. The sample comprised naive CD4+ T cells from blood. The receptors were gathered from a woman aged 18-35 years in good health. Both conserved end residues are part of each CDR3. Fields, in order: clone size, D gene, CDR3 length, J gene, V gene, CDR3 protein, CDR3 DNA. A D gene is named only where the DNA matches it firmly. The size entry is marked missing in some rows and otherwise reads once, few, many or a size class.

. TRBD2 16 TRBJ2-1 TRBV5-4 CASSFGGTSVYNEQFF TGTGCCAGCAGCTTCGGAGGGACTAGCGTTTACAATGAGCAGTTCTTC
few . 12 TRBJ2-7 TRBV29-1 CSVYSLSYEQYF TGCAGCGTTTACAGCCTCTCCTACGAGCAGTACTTC
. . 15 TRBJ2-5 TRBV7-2 CASSLVSASSETQYF TGTGCCAGCAGCTTAGTATCGGCTAGCTCAGAGACCCAGTACTTC
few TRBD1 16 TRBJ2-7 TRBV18 CASSRAGTGGGYEQYF TGTGCCAGCTCACGTGCCGGGACAGGGGGTGGCTACGAGCAGTACTTC
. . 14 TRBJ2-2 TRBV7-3 CASSLGSYGGELFF TGTGCCAGCAGCTTAGGCAGTTACGGCGGGGAGCTGTTTTTT
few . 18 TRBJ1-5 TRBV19 CASSIDPLARSRDQPQHF TGTGCCAGTAGTATAGACCCCCTAGCCCGGTCTCGCGATCAGCCCCAGCATTTT
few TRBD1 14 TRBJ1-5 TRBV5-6 CASSFLGQGEPQHF TGTGCCAGCAGCTTCTTAGGACAGGGGGAACCCCAGCATTTT
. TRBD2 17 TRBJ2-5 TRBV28 CASDRELAGREWWTQYF TGTGCCAGCGACCGGGAGTTAGCGGGACGGGAATGGTGGACCCAGTACTTC
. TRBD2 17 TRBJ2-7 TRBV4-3 CASSHLTSGGSSYEQYF TGCGCCAGCAGCCATTTGACTAGCGGGGGCAGCTCCTACGAGCAGTACTTC
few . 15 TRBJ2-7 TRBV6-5 CASSRITTSSYEQYF TGTGCCAGCAGCAGAATCACGACAAGCTCCTACGAGCAGTACTTC
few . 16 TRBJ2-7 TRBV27 CASSLSRGYGSYEQYF TGTGCCAGCAGTTTATCCAGGGGTTATGGGTCCTACGAGCAGTACTTC
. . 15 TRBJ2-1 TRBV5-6 CASSPYKSSYNEQFF TGTGCCAGCAGCCCATACAAGAGCTCCTACAATGAGCAGTTCTTC
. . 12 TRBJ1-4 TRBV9 CASSGDNEKLFF TGTGCCAGCTCGGGGGATAATGAAAAACTGTTTTTT
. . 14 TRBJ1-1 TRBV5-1 CASSLQGKNTEAFF TGCGCCAGCAGCTTGCAGGGCAAGAACACTGAAGCTTTCTTT
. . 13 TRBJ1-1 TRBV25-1 CASSGWMNTEAFF TGTGCCAGCAGTGGCTGGATGAACACTGAAGCTTTCTTT
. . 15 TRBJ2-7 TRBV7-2 CASSLGPGEQYEQYF TGTGCCAGCAGCTTAGGGCCGGGAGAACAGTACGAGCAGTACTTC
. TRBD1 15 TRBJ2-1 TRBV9 CASTTGTEVYNEQFF TGTGCCAGCACAACCGGGACAGAGGTCTACAATGAGCAGTTCTTC
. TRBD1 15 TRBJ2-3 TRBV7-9 CASSNPGQLTDTQYF TGTGCCAGCAGCAATCCGGGACAGCTAACAGATACGCAGTATTTT
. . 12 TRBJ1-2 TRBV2 CASSIETGGYTF TGTGCCAGCAGCATAGAAACAGGGGGCTACACCTTC
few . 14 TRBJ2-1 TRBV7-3 CASSRTGTYNEQFF TGTGCCAGCAGCCGTACCGGGACTTACAATGAGCAGTTCTTC
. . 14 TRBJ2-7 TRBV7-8 CASSTAGPAAAWYF TGTGCCAGCAGCACCGCGGGACCGGCCGCGGCGTGGTACTTC
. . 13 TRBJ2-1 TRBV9 CASSVASGNWQFF TGTGCCAGCAGCGTAGCTAGTGGAAATTGGCAGTTCTTC
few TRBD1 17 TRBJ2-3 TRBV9 CASSASNRGYSTDTQYF TGTGCCAGCAGCGCATCAAACAGGGGATATAGCACAGATACGCAGTATTTT
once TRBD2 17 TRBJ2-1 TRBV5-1 CASSLLAGDHSYNEQFF TGCGCCAGCAGCTTGTTAGCGGGAGATCATTCCTACAATGAGCAGTTCTTC
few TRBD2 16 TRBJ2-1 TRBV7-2 CASSLGGTSGMNEQFF TGTGCCAGCAGCTTAGGAGGGACTAGCGGGATGAATGAGCAGTTCTTC
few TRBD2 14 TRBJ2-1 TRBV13 CASSLRDYYNEQFF TGTGCCAGCAGCTTAAGGGACTACTACAATGAGCAGTTCTTC
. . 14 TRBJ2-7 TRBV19 CASRKKTGAYEQYF TGTGCCAGTAGAAAAAAGACCGGGGCCTACGAGCAGTACTTC
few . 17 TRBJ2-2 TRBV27 CASSQSRDFLNTGELFF TGTGCCAGCAGTCAAAGCCGGGACTTCCTTAACACCGGGGAGCTGTTTTTT
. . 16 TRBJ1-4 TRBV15 CATRVGRSRNNEKLFF TGTGCCACCAGAGTTGGGAGGAGCCGAAATAATGAAAAACTGTTTTTT
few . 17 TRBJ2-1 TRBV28 CASSPYRRISSYNEQFF TGTGCCAGCAGTCCCTATAGGCGGATAAGCTCCTACAATGAGCAGTTCTTC
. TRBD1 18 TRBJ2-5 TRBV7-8 CASSLARSQGSRKETQYF TGTGCCAGCAGCTTAGCCCGGTCACAGGGGTCTCGGAAAGAGACCCAGTACTTC
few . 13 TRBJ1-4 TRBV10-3 CAISEGTREKLFF TGTGCCATCAGTGAGGGGACAAGAGAAAAACTGTTTTTT
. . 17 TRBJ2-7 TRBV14 CASSPGPQTIRFYEQYF TGTGCCAGCAGCCCGGGACCACAGACGATCAGGTTCTACGAGCAGTACTTC
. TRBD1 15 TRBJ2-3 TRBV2 CASSDGRGRTDTQYF TGTGCCAGCAGTGACGGCAGGGGGCGCACAGATACGCAGTATTTT
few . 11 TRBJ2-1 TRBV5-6 CASSLHGEQFF TGTGCCAGCAGCTTGCATGGTGAGCAGTTCTTC
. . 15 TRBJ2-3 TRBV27 CASRAFSGSTDTQYF TGTGCCAGCAGGGCCTTTAGCGGTAGCACAGATACGCAGTATTTT
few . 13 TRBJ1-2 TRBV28 CASSLGRSYGYTF TGTGCCAGCAGTTTGGGTCGGAGCTATGGCTACACCTTC
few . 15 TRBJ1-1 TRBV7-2 CASSLVSVMNTEAFF TGTGCCAGCAGCTTAGTGTCAGTAATGAACACTGAAGCTTTCTTT